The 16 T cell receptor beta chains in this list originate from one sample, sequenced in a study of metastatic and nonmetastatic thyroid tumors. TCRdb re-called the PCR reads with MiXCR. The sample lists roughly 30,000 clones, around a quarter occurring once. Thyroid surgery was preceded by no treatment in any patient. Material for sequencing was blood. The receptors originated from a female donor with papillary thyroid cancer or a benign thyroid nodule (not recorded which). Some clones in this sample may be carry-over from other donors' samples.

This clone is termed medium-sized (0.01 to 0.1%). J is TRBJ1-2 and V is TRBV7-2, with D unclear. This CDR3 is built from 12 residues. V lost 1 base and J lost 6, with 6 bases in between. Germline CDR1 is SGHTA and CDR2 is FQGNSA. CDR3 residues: CASSLVGDGYTF. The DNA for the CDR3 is TGTGCCAGCAGCTTAGTCGGGGATGGCTACACCTTC. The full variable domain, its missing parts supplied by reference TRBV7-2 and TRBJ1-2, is GAGVSQSPSNKVTEKGKDVELRCDPISGHTALYWYRQSLGQGLEFLIYFQGNSAPDKSGLPSDRFSAERTGGSVSTLTIQRTQQEDSAVYLCASSLVGDGYTFGSGTRLTVV.

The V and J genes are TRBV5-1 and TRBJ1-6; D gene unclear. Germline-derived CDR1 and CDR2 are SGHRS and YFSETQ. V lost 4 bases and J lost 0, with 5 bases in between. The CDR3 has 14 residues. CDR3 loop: CASSRSSYNSPLHF. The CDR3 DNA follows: TGCGCCAGCAGCCGGAGCTCCTATAATTCACCCCTCCACTTT.

CDR3 in DNA: TGTGCCAGCATTCGCAGGGCAGCGGATGGAGAGACCCAGTACTTC. This codes for CASIRRAADGETQYF. The rearrangement uses TRBV9 and TRBJ2-5; D possibly uses TRBD1 or TRBD2 (5 bases each). The length of the CDR3 is 15 residues. V was cut by 6 bases and J by 4 bases, with 19 bases left in between. Germline assignment: CDR1 SGDLS and CDR2 YYNGEE.

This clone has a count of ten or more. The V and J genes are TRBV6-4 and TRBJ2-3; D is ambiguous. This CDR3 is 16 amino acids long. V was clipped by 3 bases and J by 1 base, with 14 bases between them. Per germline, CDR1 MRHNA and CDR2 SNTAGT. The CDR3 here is CASSEGLADGTDTQYF. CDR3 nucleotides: TGTGCCAGCAGTGAAGGTCTCGCAGATGGCACAGATACGCAGTATTTT.

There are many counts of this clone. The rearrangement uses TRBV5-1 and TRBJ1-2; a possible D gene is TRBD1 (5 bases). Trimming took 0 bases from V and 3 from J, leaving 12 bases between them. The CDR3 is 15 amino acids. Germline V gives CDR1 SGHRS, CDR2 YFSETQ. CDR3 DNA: TGCGCCAGCAGCTTGGGGGTCGGCAGGGACTATGGCTACACCTTC. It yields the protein CASSLGVGRDYGYTF.

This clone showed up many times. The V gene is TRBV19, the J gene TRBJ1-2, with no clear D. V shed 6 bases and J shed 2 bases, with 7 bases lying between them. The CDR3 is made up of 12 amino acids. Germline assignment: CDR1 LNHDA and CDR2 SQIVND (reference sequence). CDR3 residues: CASRWQNYGYTF. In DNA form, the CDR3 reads TGTGCCAGTAGGTGGCAGAACTATGGCTACACCTTC.

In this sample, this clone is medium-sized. In nucleotides, the CDR3 is TGTGCCAGCAGCTTAGAGGCTAGCGGAGATACGCAGTATTTT. This translates into CASSLEASGDTQYF. The V gene is TRBV11-2, the J gene TRBJ2-3; 7 bases map to TRBD2. The germline V gene encodes CDR1 SGHAT and CDR2 FQNNGV. With V trimmed by 0 bases and J by 5 bases, 2 bases remained unmatched. This CDR3 has 14 residues.

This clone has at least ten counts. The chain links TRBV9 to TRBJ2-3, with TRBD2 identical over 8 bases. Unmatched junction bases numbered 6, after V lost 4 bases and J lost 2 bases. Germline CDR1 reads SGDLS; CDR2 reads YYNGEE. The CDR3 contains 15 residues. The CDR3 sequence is CASSLTSDYTDTQYF. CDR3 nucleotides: TGTGCCAGCAGCCTGACTAGCGATTACACAGATACGCAGTATTTT.

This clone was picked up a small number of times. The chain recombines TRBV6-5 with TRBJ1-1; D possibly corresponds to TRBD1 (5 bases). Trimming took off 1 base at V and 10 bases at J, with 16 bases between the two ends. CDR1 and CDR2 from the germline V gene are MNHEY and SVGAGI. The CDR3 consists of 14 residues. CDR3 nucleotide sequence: TGTGCCAGCAGTTACTTGGCAGGGCCCACTATAGCTTTCTTT. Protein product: CASSYLAGPTIAFF.

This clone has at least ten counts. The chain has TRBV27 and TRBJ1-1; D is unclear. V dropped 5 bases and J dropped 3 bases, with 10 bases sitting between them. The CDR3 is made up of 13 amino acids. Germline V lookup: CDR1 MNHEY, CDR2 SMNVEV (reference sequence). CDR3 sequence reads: CASSHTWDTEAFF. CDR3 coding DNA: TGTGCCAGCAGTCATACATGGGACACTGAAGCTTTCTTT.

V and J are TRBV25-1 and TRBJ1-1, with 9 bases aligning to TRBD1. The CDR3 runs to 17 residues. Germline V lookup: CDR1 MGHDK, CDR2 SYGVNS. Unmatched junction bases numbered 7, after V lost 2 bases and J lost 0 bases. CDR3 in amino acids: CASSEVPGQGLNTEAFF. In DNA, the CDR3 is TGTGCCAGCAGTGAAGTGCCGGGACAGGGCCTGAACACTGAAGCTTTCTTT.

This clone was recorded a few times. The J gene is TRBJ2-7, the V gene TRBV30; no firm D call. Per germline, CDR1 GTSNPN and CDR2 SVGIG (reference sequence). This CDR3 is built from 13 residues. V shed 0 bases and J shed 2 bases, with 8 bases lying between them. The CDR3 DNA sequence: TGTGCCTGGAGTGTAATTCAGACCTACGAGCAGTACTTC. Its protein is CAWSVIQTYEQYF.

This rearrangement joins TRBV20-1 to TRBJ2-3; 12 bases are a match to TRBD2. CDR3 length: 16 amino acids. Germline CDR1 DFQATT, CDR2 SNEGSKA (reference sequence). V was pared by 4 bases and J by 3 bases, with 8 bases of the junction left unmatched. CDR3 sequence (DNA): TGCAGTGCTACGATGGTGACTAGCGGGAGAACAGATACGCAGTATTTT. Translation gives CSATMVTSGRTDTQYF.

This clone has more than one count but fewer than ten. DNA of the CDR3: TGTGCCAGCAGTTTCGGGGGAGTAGGATCCACTGAAGCTTTCTTT. As protein: CASSFGGVGSTEAFF. The genes are TRBV27 and TRBJ1-1, with D tentatively TRBD1 (5 bases). The CDR3 has 15 residues. Germline CDR1 MNHEY, CDR2 SMNVEV (reference sequence). Deletions cut 3 bases from V and 4 bases from J, with 15 bases between.

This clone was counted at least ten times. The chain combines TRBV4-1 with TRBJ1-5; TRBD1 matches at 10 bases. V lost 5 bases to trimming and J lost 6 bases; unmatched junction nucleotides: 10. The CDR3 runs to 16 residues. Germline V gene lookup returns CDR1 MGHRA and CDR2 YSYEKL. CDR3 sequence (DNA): TGCGCCAGCAGCTCGTCTTGGGGACAGGGGCTTCAGCCCCAGCATTTT. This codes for CASSSSWGQGLQPQHF.

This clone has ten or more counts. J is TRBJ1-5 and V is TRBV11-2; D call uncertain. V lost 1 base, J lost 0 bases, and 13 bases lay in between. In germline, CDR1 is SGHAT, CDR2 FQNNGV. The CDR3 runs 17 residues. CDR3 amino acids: CASSLGGRSYSNQPQHF. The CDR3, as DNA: TGTGCCAGCAGCTTAGGTGGCAGATCTTATAGCAATCAGCCCCAGCATTTT.